One and the same sample provided the 30 T cell receptor beta chains below, sequenced in a study of cytomegalovirus exposure and HLA in healthy donors. PCR employed 60 Vbeta and 13 Jbeta primers. TCRdb's table, derived via immunoSEQ multiplex PCR, lists solely in-frame clones and lacks some. This repertoire includes some 110,000 clones. The source material was PBMCs. The receptor set was obtained from a man between 35 and 55 years old in good health and CMV-seropositive.

The chain combines TRBV27 with TRBJ2-7; 8 nucleotides match TRBD1. Germline CDR1 and CDR2: MNHEY and SMNVEV (reference sequence). This CDR3 comprises 15 residues. J lost 3 bases, V lost 6 bases, and 10 bases had no gene match. The CDR3: CASRYAGTGDYEQYF. CDR3 sequence (DNA): TGTGCCAGCAGATACGCCGGGACAGGAGACTACGAGCAGTACTTC.

The chain has TRBV7-9 and TRBJ2-5; tentatively, D is TRBD2 (6 bases). The CDR3 sequence is 12 residues long. Trimming took off 5 bases at V and 14 bases at J, with 18 bases between the two ends. Germline CDR1 is SEHNR and CDR2 is FQNEAQ (reference sequence). The CDR3 DNA reads as TGTGCCAGCAGCCTGTCTAGCGTGCCCCCTTACTTC. Translation gives CASSLSSVPPYF.

This chain uses TRBV7-2 with TRBJ2-2, with D unclear. The germline V and J ends were trimmed by 2 bases and 4 bases, with 8 bases remaining between them. CDR3 length: 14 residues. Per germline, CDR1 SGHTA and CDR2 FQGNSA. CDR3 in amino acids: CASSLFSITGELFF. Here the CDR3 DNA reads TGTGCCAGCAGCTTATTTAGCATCACCGGGGAGCTGTTTTTT.

J is TRBJ2-1 and V is TRBV28; 11 nucleotides align to TRBD2. Germline V gene sequence: CDR1 MDHEN, CDR2 SYDVKM. V gave up 7 bases and J gave up 4 bases; unmatched junction bases: 9. The CDR3 has 16 residues. The CDR3 here is CASNILAGAAYNEQFF. The CDR3 nucleotides are TGTGCCAGCAATATACTAGCGGGAGCAGCATACAATGAGCAGTTCTTC.

V usage is TRBV6-1 and J usage is TRBJ2-3, with 11 bases matching TRBD2. CDR1 and CDR2 (germline): MNHNS, SASEGT. The CDR3 has 15 residues. V shed 10 bases and J 2 bases; nucleotides not matched to a gene: 8. CDR3 bases: TGTGCCATCTCCCGACTAGCGGGAACCACAGATACGCAGTATTTT. Translated, it gives CAISRLAGTTDTQYF.

The chain couples TRBV6-5 to TRBJ2-3; perhaps TRBD2 as D (6 bases). Germline values: CDR1 MNHEY, CDR2 SVGAGI. The CDR3 length is 14 residues. Trimming pared 8 bases from V and 4 bases from J, leaving 16 bases between. CDR3 nucleotide sequence: TGTGCCAGCGCGACCGGGAGATCGGCAGATACGCAGTATTTT. Translating it yields CASATGRSADTQYF.

The rearrangement uses TRBV6-1 and TRBJ1-6; D call uncertain. The germline gives CDR1 MNHNS, CDR2 SASEGT. The CDR3 contains 14 residues. The germline V and J ends were trimmed by 5 bases and 0 bases, with 5 bases remaining between them. CDR3 amino acids: CASSSRSYNSPLHF. The CDR3 DNA reads TGTGCCAGCAGTTCTCGCTCCTATAATTCACCCCTCCACTTT.

The chain employs TRBV6-1 and TRBJ2-5; a possible D gene is TRBD2 (6 bases). The DNA matches TRBJ2-7 better at its end, which makes the J call doubtful. Germline assignment: CDR1 MNHNS and CDR2 SASEGT. The CDR3 is made up of 15 amino acids. The DNA of the CDR3 is TGTGCCAGCAGGGGAGCTAGCGCGGCAGCCTACGAGCAGTACTTC. As protein: CASRGASAAAYEQYF.

The chain links TRBV19 to TRBJ2-7; tentatively, D is TRBD1 (6 bases). Deletions cut 6 bases from V and 5 bases from J, with 20 bases between. CDR3 size: 15 residues. In germline, CDR1 is LNHDA, CDR2 SQIVND (reference sequence). CDR3 protein: CASSRSRDTVNEQYF. The CDR3 nucleotides read TGTGCCAGTAGCCGATCTCGGGACACTGTCAACGAGCAGTACTTC.

The V and J genes are TRBV27 and TRBJ2-7; D might be TRBD1 (6 bases). The CDR3 runs to 18 residues. V was clipped by 2 bases and J by 1 base, with 21 bases between them. Germline CDR1 reads MNHEY; CDR2 reads SMNVEV (reference sequence). The CDR3 spells CASSLRRSGGQGSYEQYF. CDR3 in DNA: TGTGCCAGCAGTTTAAGAAGGAGTGGGGGCCAGGGGTCCTACGAGCAGTACTTC.

A word on this clone: The junction differs from germline at one of its ends, possibly a read error. This chain joins TRBV7-9 and TRBJ1-4; possible D gene TRBD1, 6 bases. The CDR3 runs 14 residues. The germline CDR1 and CDR2 sequences are SEHNR and FQNEAQ (reference sequence). The CDR3, as DNA: TGTGCCAGCAGCTCAACAGGGTCTTTAGAAAAACTGGTTTTT. Its protein is CASSSTGSLEKLVF.

The chain has TRBV28 and TRBJ2-7; the D gene is possibly TRBD2 (6 bases). The CDR3 extends over 12 amino acids. Germline loops: CDR1 MDHEN, CDR2 SYDVKM. CDR3 sequence (DNA): TGTGCTTCGCTGCGGGACTCCTACGAGCAGTACTTC. It specifies CASLRDSYEQYF.

The V call is TRBV27, the J call TRBJ2-7; D might be TRBD2 (6 bases). V was pared by 4 bases and J by 2 bases, with 18 bases between. This CDR3 comprises 16 residues. Per the germline V gene, CDR1 is MNHEY and CDR2 is SMNVEV (reference sequence). The CDR3, as DNA: TGTGCCAGCAGTTCGGGGACTTCCCGGGATCCCTACGAGCAGTACTTC. Amino acid sequence: CASSSGTSRDPYEQYF.

V is TRBV25-1 and J is TRBJ1-4; D call uncertain. V was clipped by 6 bases and J by 0 bases, with 11 bases between them. CDR1 is MGHDK, CDR2 SYGVNS, per germline. This CDR3 is 15 amino acids long. CDR3 sequence (DNA): TGTGCCAGCAGGGGAGTGGTGTCAACTAATGAAAAACTGTTTTTT. It yields the protein CASRGVVSTNEKLFF.

V usage is TRBV2 and J usage is TRBJ2-3, with a tentative D call TRBD2 (5 bases). The CDR3 has 16 residues. From germline, CDR1 is SNHLY and CDR2 FYNNEI. Trimming removed 6 bases at V and 6 bases at J, with 22 bases between. CDR3 bases: TGTGCCAGCAGCCCTCCGAGACTGGGAGCTTGGGATACGCAGTATTTT. This encodes CASSPPRLGAWDTQYF.

The chain uses TRBV11-2 and TRBJ2-7; TRBD2 aligns across 8 bases. The V segment lost 3 bases and the J segment 8 bases; nucleotides outside the gene matches: 9. This CDR3 has 14 residues. CDR1 is SGHAT, CDR2 FQNNGV, per germline. The CDR3 nucleotides are TGTGCCAGCAGCTTGAAAGGACTAGCAGGAAAGCAGTACTTC. Amino acids: CASSLKGLAGKQYF. Variable domain in full (rest from reference TRBV11-2 and TRBJ2-7): EAGVAQSPRYKIIEKRQSVAFWCNPISGHATLYWYQQILGQGPKLLIQFQNNGVVDDSQLPKDRFSAERLKGVDSTLKIQPAKLEDSAVYLCASSLKGLAGKQYFGPGTRLTVT.

V usage is TRBV27 and J usage is TRBJ2-1; 7 bases are shared with TRBD2. The junction had 2 bases not matched to a gene; V was cut back by 5 bases and J by 1 base. Germline V lookup: CDR1 MNHEY, CDR2 SMNVEV (reference sequence). This CDR3 is built from 14 residues. The DNA of the CDR3 is TGTGCCAGCAGTCTTAGCGGGTCCTACAATGAGCAGTTCTTC. Translation: CASSLSGSYNEQFF.

The chain joins TRBV27 to TRBJ1-5; D perhaps matches TRBD1 (6 bases). Germline CDR1 MNHEY, CDR2 SMNVEV (reference sequence). The CDR3 has 15 residues. With 5 bases removed from V and 6 bases from J, the gap between germline ends came to 17 bases. This chain's CDR3 is CASSLQGLSRQPQHF. In nucleotides, the CDR3 is TGTGCCAGCAGTCTACAGGGTTTGTCGCGTCAGCCCCAGCATTTT.

V is TRBV9 and J is TRBJ2-2; a possible D gene is TRBD2 (5 bases). V was clipped by 4 bases and J by 0 bases, with 13 bases between them. The CDR3 has 16 amino acids. Germline CDR1 and CDR2: SGDLS and YYNGEE. This CDR3 is CASSPSGVANTGELFF. The CDR3, as DNA: TGTGCCAGCAGCCCCTCCGGGGTCGCGAACACCGGGGAGCTGTTTTTT.

The chain combines TRBV6-1 with TRBJ2-7; weak D call: TRBD2 (6 bases). CDR3 length equals 14 residues. Germline V CDR1 and CDR2: MNHNS, SASEGT. Trimming removed 6 bases from V and 1 base from J, with 13 bases in between. In DNA form, the CDR3 reads TGTGCCAGCAGGAGTATAGCGGTATCCTACGAGCAGTACTTC. This sequence encodes CASRSIAVSYEQYF.

The J gene is TRBJ1-4, the V gene TRBV11-2, with TRBD1 identical over 9 bases. CDR3 length: 15 amino acids. Trimming took 5 bases from V and 7 from J; bases not matched to a gene: 8. Germline V gene lookup returns CDR1 SGHAT and CDR2 FQNNGV. CDR3 protein: CASSRTGDGGEKLFF. In DNA, the CDR3 is TGTGCCAGCAGCCGGACAGGGGACGGGGGTGAAAAACTGTTTTTT.

J is TRBJ2-1 and V is TRBV5-1, with D possibly being TRBD1 (6 bases). Germline CDR1 reads SGHRS; CDR2 reads YFSETQ. Trimming cost V 3 bases and J 7 bases, with 17 bases left between them. The CDR3 extends over 15 amino acids. The CDR3, as DNA: TGCGCCAGCAGCTCCGATATTCGAGGGGGTAATGAGCAGTTCTTC. As protein: CASSSDIRGGNEQFF.

The J gene is TRBJ2-3, the V gene TRBV19; D is uncertain. Trimming cost V 3 bases and J 5 bases, with 3 bases left between them. CDR1 and CDR2 (germline): LNHDA, SQIVND (reference sequence). The CDR3 is made up of 11 amino acids. The CDR3 reads CASSIGDTQYF. The CDR3 bases are TGTGCCAGTAGTATCGGAGATACGCAGTATTTT.

V gene TRBV11-2 combines with J gene TRBJ2-1; the match to TRBD2 covers 11 bases. The CDR3 has 16 amino acids. The junction had 6 bases not matched to a gene; V was cut back by 3 bases and J by 5 bases. Germline V gives CDR1 SGHAT, CDR2 FQNNGV. CDR3: CASSLVPGLADNEQFF. In DNA form, the CDR3 reads TGTGCCAGCAGCTTGGTTCCGGGACTAGCGGACAATGAGCAGTTCTTC.

This rearrangement joins TRBV14 to TRBJ2-7; 9 bases map to TRBD1. J gave up 3 bases and V 4 bases, and 7 bases lay outside the gene matches. CDR1 and CDR2 (germline): SGHDN, FVKESK. The CDR3 sequence is 15 residues long. The CDR3 reads CASSLGQGLLYEQYF. The CDR3 coding sequence is TGTGCCAGCAGCCTAGGACAGGGGCTCCTCTACGAGCAGTACTTC. Full variable domain (rest looked up from reference TRBV14 and TRBJ2-7): EAGVTQFPSHSVIEKGQTVTLRCDPISGHDNLYWYRRVMGKEIKFLLHFVKESKQDESGMPNNRFLAERTGGTYSTLKVQPAELEDSGVYFCASSLGQGLLYEQYFGPGTRLTVT.

J is TRBJ2-4 and V is TRBV15; 7 bases fit TRBD2. V shed 0 bases, J shed 10 bases, and the junction held 9 bases outside the gene matches. CDR1 and CDR2 from the germline V gene are LNHNV and YYDKDF (reference sequence). The CDR3 runs 15 residues. CDR3 residues: CATSRELSGTVIQYF. The CDR3 DNA is TGTGCCACCAGCAGAGAATTAAGCGGGACCGTAATTCAGTACTTC. Supplemented by reference TRBV15 and TRBJ2-4, the full variable domain reads DAMVIQNPRYQVTQFGKPVTLSCSQTLNHNVMYWYQQKSSQAPKLLFHYYDKDFNNEADTPDNFQSRRPNTSFCFLDIRSPGLGDTAMYLCATSRELSGTVIQYFGAGTRLSVL.

The chain recombines TRBV10-3 with TRBJ2-1; 11 bases are shared with TRBD2. Germline-derived CDR1 and CDR2 are ENHRY and SYGVKD. The CDR3 has 14 residues. J gave up 9 bases and V 5 bases, and 6 bases lay outside the gene matches. CDR3 bases: TGTGCCATCAGTACTAGCGGGAGTTGGGGTGAGCAGTTCTTC. It specifies CAISTSGSWGEQFF.

Here the CDR3 reads CASSASTGYSYEQYF. CDR3 bases: TGTGCCAGCAGTGCCAGCACAGGGTACTCCTACGAGCAGTACTTC. The chain joins TRBV27 to TRBJ2-7; maybe TRBD1 (6 bases). The CDR3 covers 15 residues. Between the trimmed V and J ends, which lost 5 bases and 0 bases, there was a span of 14 bases. Germline CDR1 reads MNHEY; CDR2 reads SMNVEV (reference sequence).

The V gene is TRBV11-2, the J gene TRBJ1-1, with a weak D call TRBD1 (6 bases). The CDR3 sequence is 14 residues long. Trimming removed 5 bases from V and 5 bases from J, with 15 bases in between. Germline CDR1 and CDR2: SGHAT and FQNNGV. The chain's CDR3 is CASSTNREWTEAFF. CDR3 DNA sequence: TGTGCCAGCAGCACAAACAGGGAGTGGACTGAAGCTTTCTTT.

This sequence joins TRBV18 and TRBJ1-5, with D perhaps matching TRBD1 (6 bases). Germline CDR1 KGHSH, CDR2 LQKENI. The CDR3 totals 20 residues. V lost 3 bases, J lost 0 bases, and 24 bases lay in between. This CDR3 reads CASSPFGQTNVYSSNQPQHF. DNA of the CDR3: TGTGCCAGCTCACCGTTTGGACAGACAAACGTGTACTCTAGCAATCAGCCCCAGCATTTT.